One and the same sample provided the 26 T cell receptor beta chains below, sequenced in a study of spatial heterogeneity in lung cancer. TCRdb re-analysed the 5' RACE reads in MiXCR, keeping a single row per CDR3 protein. The repertoire has more than 80,000 distinct CDR3 sequences, 10% to 15% of them found once; the top ten carry just over 40%. Time point reported: sample taken at primary tumor resection. Whole RNA from tumor, nontumor lung or frozen PBMC was sequenced unsorted. This sample comprised PBMCs, obtained at surgery. The receptor set was obtained from a male donor with early-stage non-small cell lung cancer.

This clonotype was seen ten or more times. The genes are TRBV10-3 and TRBJ1-1; D is unresolved. The V and J ends lost 6 bases and 3 bases respectively, with 14 bases between them. The CDR3 length is 14 residues. Germline V CDR1 and CDR2: ENHRY, SYGVKD. The CDR3 sequence is CAIRDPDEYTEAFF. CDR3 sequence (DNA): TGTGCCATCAGGGACCCTGATGAGTACACTGAAGCTTTCTTT.

This clonotype was picked up many times. The V and J genes are TRBV12-3 or TRBV12-4 and TRBJ1-2; TRBD1 is a possible D gene (6 bases). This CDR3 spans 12 amino acids. The germline V and J ends were trimmed by 6 bases and 8 bases, with 13 bases remaining between them. CDR3 coding DNA: TGTGCCAGCAGAACAGGGCATGGCGGCTACACCTTC. Its protein is CASRTGHGGYTF.

This clonotype has more than one count but fewer than ten. The chain uses TRBV2 and TRBJ1-2, with a weak D call TRBD1 (6 bases). The V and J ends lost 2 bases and 5 bases respectively, with 15 bases between them. The CDR3 loop spans 15 amino acids. Germline loops: CDR1 SNHLY, CDR2 FYNNEI. CDR3 region: CASSESSVTGYGYTF. CDR3 DNA sequence: TGTGCCAGCAGTGAATCGAGTGTGACAGGTTATGGCTACACCTTC.

J is TRBJ2-1 and V is TRBV20-1; no clear D. CDR3 size: 17 residues. Germline loops: CDR1 DFQATT, CDR2 SNEGSKA (reference sequence). V lost 0 bases and J lost 3, with 18 bases in between. DNA of the CDR3: TGCAGTGCTAGAGATGGCGGAAGACTCGAGAACTACAATGAGCAGTTCTTC. This encodes CSARDGGRLENYNEQFF.

The table lists this clonotype with many counts. CDR3 DNA sequence: TGTGCCAGCAGCTTAGGCCGGCCTAGCGGGGGGTTACAAGAGACCCAGTACTTC. The encoded protein is CASSLGRPSGGLQETQYF. V gene TRBV11-3 combines with J gene TRBJ2-5, with 11 nucleotides matching TRBD2. CDR3 length: 18 residues. Germline CDR1 SGHNT, CDR2 YENEEA. Germline trimming cut 1 base from V and 2 bases from J; bases unmatched to any gene: 9.

This clonotype showed up just a few times. The genes are TRBV7-6 and TRBJ1-1; 9 bases align to TRBD1. In germline, CDR1 is SGHVS, CDR2 FNYEAQ. Germline trimming cut 8 bases from V and 5 bases from J; bases unmatched to any gene: 6. This CDR3 has 13 amino acids. The CDR3 DNA reads as TGTGCCAGCGGGCGAGACAGGGGGACTGAAGCTTTCTTT. Its translation: CASGRDRGTEAFF.

The gene calls are TRBV6-2 or TRBV6-3 and TRBJ1-5; 10 bases agree with TRBD1. The CDR3 has 16 amino acids. After removal of 3 bases from V and 7 bases from J, the junction contained 9 bases not matched to a gene. Germline V gene lookup returns CDR1 MNHEY and CDR2 SVGEGT. DNA for the CDR3: TGTGCCAGCAGTTATTCCGGGACAGGGGTAGAGCAGCCCCAGCATTTT. Protein: CASSYSGTGVEQPQHF.

The chain carries TRBV18 and TRBJ1-1; no clear D. The CDR3 is 12 amino acids. Germline V gene sequence: CDR1 KGHSH, CDR2 LQKENI. V gave up 6 bases and J gave up 1 base, with 6 bases separating them. This chain's CDR3 is CASSIWNTEAFF. CDR3 in DNA: TGTGCCAGCTCTATCTGGAACACTGAAGCTTTCTTT.

This clonotype has just a few counts. V usage is TRBV20-1 and J usage is TRBJ2-3; D remains ambiguous. V was cut by 5 bases and J by 10 bases, with 10 bases left in between. Germline lookup yields CDR1 DFQATT and CDR2 SNEGSKA (reference sequence). The CDR3 covers 10 residues. The CDR3 loop reads CSAAAAAQYF. CDR3 coding DNA: TGCAGTGCTGCTGCGGCGGCGCAGTATTTT.

CDR3 amino acids: CASSPVDRDGYGYTF. In DNA, the CDR3 is TGTGCCAGCAGCCCCGTGGACAGGGACGGCTATGGCTACACCTTC. This rearrangement joins TRBV7-9 to TRBJ1-2, with 8 nucleotides matching TRBD1. Germline V gives CDR1 SEHNR, CDR2 FQNEAQ (reference sequence). Germline trimming cut 5 bases from V and 4 bases from J; bases unmatched to any gene: 9. This CDR3 has 15 residues. Based on the CDR3 plus reference TRBV7-9 and TRBJ1-2, the full variable domain is DTGVSQNPRHKITKRGQNVTFRCDPISEHNRLYWYRQTLGQGPEFLTYFQNEAQLEKSRLLSDRFSAERPKGSFSTLEIQRTEQGDSAMYLCASSPVDRDGYGYTFGSGTRLTVV.

This clonotype showed up just once. The chain uses TRBV5-4 and TRBJ2-7; D is unclear. Germline V gene data show CDR1 as SGHNT and CDR2 as YYREEE (reference sequence). CDR3 length: 12 amino acids. Trimming removed 4 bases at V and 4 bases at J, with 9 bases between. The CDR3, as DNA: TGTGCCAGCAGCCTTGATACTTACGAGCAGTACTTC. Translated, it gives CASSLDTYEQYF.

This clonotype was counted a single time. The chain uses TRBV25-1 and TRBJ1-1; D might be TRBD1 (5 bases). This CDR3 region has 15 residues. Germline V CDR1 and CDR2: MGHDK, SYGVNS. Trimming took 4 bases from V and 0 from J, leaving 12 bases between them. CDR3 in DNA: TGTGCCAGCAGTGCCCTACAGGATCTGAACACTGAAGCTTTCTTT. Translation: CASSALQDLNTEAFF. The full variable domain, with the rest looked up from reference TRBV25-1 and TRBJ1-1, is EADIYQTPRYLVIGTGKKITLECSQTMGHDKMYWYQQDPGMELHLIHYSYGVNSTEKGDLSSESTVSRIRTEHFPLTLESARPSHTSQYLCASSALQDLNTEAFFGQGTRLTVV.

V and J are TRBV7-6 and TRBJ2-2, with TRBD1 matching over 9 bases. Trimming took 5 bases from V and 4 from J; bases not matched to a gene: 5. The CDR3 sequence is 15 residues long. Germline V gene sequence: CDR1 SGHVS, CDR2 FNYEAQ. The chain's CDR3 is CASSVRQGGTGELFF. The CDR3 bases are TGTGCCAGCAGCGTCCGACAGGGGGGCACCGGGGAGCTGTTTTTT.

The CDR3 bases are TGTGCCAGCAGTTTACCCAAAACCTACGAGCAGTACTTC. Its translation: CASSLPKTYEQYF. The gene calls are TRBV28 and TRBJ2-7; no firm D call. CDR1 is MDHEN and CDR2 is SYDVKM in the germline V gene. The CDR3 contains 13 residues. The V and J ends lost 2 bases and 2 bases respectively, with 7 bases between them.

This clonotype was counted many times. The chain joins TRBV7-2 to TRBJ1-6, with D possibly TRBD1 on 6 matching bases. The CDR3 has 14 amino acids. Germline V gene lookup returns CDR1 SGHTA and CDR2 FQGNSA. Trimming took off 5 bases at V and 4 bases at J, with 9 bases between the two ends. The CDR3 region has the DNA TGTGCCAGCAGCGAACAGGGTTATAATTCACCCCTCCACTTT. This codes for CASSEQGYNSPLHF.

The table lists this clonotype with a few counts. The genes are TRBV9 and TRBJ2-1; D unresolved. The CDR3 loop spans 13 amino acids. V lost 0 bases and J lost 10, with 11 bases in between. Germline V gene data show CDR1 as SGDLS and CDR2 as YYNGEE. CDR3 DNA sequence: TGTGCCAGCAGCGTAGCTGGCGGTAGGGAGCAGTTCTTC. Translated: CASSVAGGREQFF.

This clonotype was recorded many times. The CDR3 DNA sequence: TGTGCCAGCACGGGGGGCATCTACAATGAGCAGTTCTTC. Amino acid sequence: CASTGGIYNEQFF. V and J are TRBV6-6 and TRBJ2-1, with TRBD2 as a possible D gene (7 bases). V shed 7 bases and J shed 3 bases, with 10 bases lying between them. The CDR3 extends over 13 amino acids. Germline CDR1 MNHNY, CDR2 SVGAGI (reference sequence).

This clonotype was counted between two and nine times. The chain has TRBV3-1 and TRBJ2-3; possible D gene TRBD2, 5 bases. The V end lost 4 bases, the J end lost 8 bases, and 10 bases lay between the germline ends. The germline V gene encodes CDR1 LGHDT and CDR2 YNNKEL (reference sequence). This CDR3 contains 12 residues. The CDR3 coding sequence is TGTGCCAGCAGCCCAGAGAGCGGTACGCAGTATTTT. Translated: CASSPESGTQYF.

This clonotype appeared a few times. V and J are TRBV2 and TRBJ1-6, with 8 bases aligning to TRBD1. Germline trimming cut 7 bases from V and 5 bases from J; bases unmatched to any gene: 7. The CDR3 sequence is 15 residues long. Germline V gives CDR1 SNHLY, CDR2 FYNNEI. DNA of the CDR3: TGTGCCAGCAAGGACAGGGAGGCGCATAATTCACCCCTCCACTTT. Encoded protein: CASKDREAHNSPLHF.

The sample holds many counts of this clonotype. The chain uses TRBV10-3 and TRBJ1-1; weak D call: TRBD1 (6 bases). The CDR3 contains 14 residues. The V and J ends lost 0 bases and 8 bases respectively, with 13 bases between them. The V gene's germline CDR1 is ENHRY and CDR2 SYGVKD. Here the CDR3 reads CAISESAGAREAFF. CDR3 sequence (DNA): TGTGCCATCAGTGAGTCGGCAGGGGCCAGAGAAGCTTTCTTT.

This clonotype was counted ten times or more. The genes are TRBV7-2 and TRBJ2-1; unclear D gene. The V end lost 6 bases, the J end lost 7 bases, and 16 bases lay between the germline ends. The CDR3 is made up of 14 amino acids. Per the germline V gene, CDR1 is SGHTA and CDR2 is FQGNSA. The CDR3 reads CASRNRYLGNEQFF. CDR3 DNA sequence: TGTGCCAGCAGGAATAGGTACTTGGGGAATGAGCAGTTCTTC.

The J gene is TRBJ2-4, the V gene TRBV7-2; D remains unclear. Trimming shortened V by 1 base and J by 2 bases, and 12 bases separated the two germline ends. The CDR3 runs 16 residues. Germline-derived CDR1 and CDR2 are SGHTA and FQGNSA. Here the CDR3 DNA reads TGTGCCAGCAGCTTAGAGGTTGCCGTCACCAAAAACATTCAGTACTTC. It specifies CASSLEVAVTKNIQYF.

The sample holds a few counts of this clonotype. The chain couples TRBV19 to TRBJ2-3; tentatively, D is TRBD1 or TRBD2 (5 bases each). Germline V gene lookup returns CDR1 LNHDA and CDR2 SQIVND (reference sequence). With 1 base removed from V and 3 bases from J, the gap between germline ends came to 8 bases. There are 14 residues in the CDR3. This CDR3 reads CASSIGGATDTQYF. The CDR3 DNA sequence: TGTGCCAGTAGTATAGGAGGGGCTACAGATACGCAGTATTTT.

Ten or more counts support this clonotype. The chain links TRBV25-1 to TRBJ1-1; tentative D call: TRBD1 (5 bases). The CDR3 contains 16 residues. Germline values: CDR1 MGHDK, CDR2 SYGVNS. The ends were cut back, 1 base at V and 7 bases at J, with 19 bases in the middle. CDR3 in amino acids: CASSEFSSGVRNEAFF. CDR3 DNA sequence: TGTGCCAGCAGTGAATTCAGTTCGGGGGTTCGGAATGAAGCTTTCTTT.

This rearrangement joins TRBV3-1 to TRBJ1-1; possible D gene TRBD1, 5 bases. CDR1 LGHDT and CDR2 YNNKEL come from the germline V gene (reference sequence). The CDR3 consists of 15 residues. The V and J ends lost 1 base and 3 bases respectively, with 12 bases between them. The CDR3 DNA reads as TGTGCCAGCAGCCAAGGGCCCCCCAGGGACACTGAAGCTTTCTTT. Amino acids: CASSQGPPRDTEAFF.

In its sample, this clonotype was seen a few times. For the CDR3, the DNA is TGTGCCAGCAGCTTAACGGGTGGGTCCTACGAGCAGTACTTC. Its translation is CASSLTGGSYEQYF. This sequence joins TRBV7-3 and TRBJ2-7, with unresolved D. Germline loops: CDR1 SGHTA, CDR2 FQGTGA. CDR3 length: 14 amino acids. Trimming left V 0 bases short and J 1 base short, with 7 bases between.